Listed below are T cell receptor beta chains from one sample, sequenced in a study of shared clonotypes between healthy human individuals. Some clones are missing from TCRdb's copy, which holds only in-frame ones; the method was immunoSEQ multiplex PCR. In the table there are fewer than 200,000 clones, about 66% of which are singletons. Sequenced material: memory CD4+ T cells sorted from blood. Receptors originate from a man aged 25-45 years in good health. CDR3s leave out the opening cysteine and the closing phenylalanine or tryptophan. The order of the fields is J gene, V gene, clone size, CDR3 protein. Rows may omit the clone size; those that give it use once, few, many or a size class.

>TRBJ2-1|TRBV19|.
ASSIEYRTGRYNEQF
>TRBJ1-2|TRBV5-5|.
ASSLAGNYGYT
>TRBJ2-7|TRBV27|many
ASSRGGEYEQY
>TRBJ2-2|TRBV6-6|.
ATRRTGELF
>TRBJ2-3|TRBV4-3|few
ASSQGAAGSTDTQY
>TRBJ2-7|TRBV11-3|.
ASSSAIGEQY
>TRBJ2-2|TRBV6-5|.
ASHRDTGELF
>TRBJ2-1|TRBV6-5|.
ATKPLARGPNEQF
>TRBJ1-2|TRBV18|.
ASSPLGQGDGYT
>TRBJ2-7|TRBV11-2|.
ASSANRDSSYEQY
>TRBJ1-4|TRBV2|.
ASKLLTNEKLF
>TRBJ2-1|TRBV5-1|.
ASSSVLAGGSSYNEQF
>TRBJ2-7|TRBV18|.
ASSLQGYEQY
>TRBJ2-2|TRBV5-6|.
ASLDRGRRTGELF
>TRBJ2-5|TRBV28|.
ASSFGVSVETQY
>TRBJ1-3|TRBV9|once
ASSVEGTSGNTIY
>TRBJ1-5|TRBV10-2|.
ASREISNQPQH
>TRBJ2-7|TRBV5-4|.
ASSQENPGQGSYEQY
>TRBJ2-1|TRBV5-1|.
ASSLRGELDNNEQF
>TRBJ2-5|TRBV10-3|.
AIKTGGETQY
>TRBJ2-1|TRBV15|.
ATSRTPGLAGHRTYNEQF
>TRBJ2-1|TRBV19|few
ASSTESYNEQF
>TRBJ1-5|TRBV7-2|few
ASSFGNQPQH
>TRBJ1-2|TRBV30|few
AWSNYRDGYT
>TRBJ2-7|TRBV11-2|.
ASSPGLAGVEQY
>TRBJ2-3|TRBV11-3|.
ASSFRGQTDTQY
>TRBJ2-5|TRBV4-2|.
ASSRETSGQETQY
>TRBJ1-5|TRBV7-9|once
ASSYGQGHNQPQH
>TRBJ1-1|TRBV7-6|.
ASSRGRNTEAF
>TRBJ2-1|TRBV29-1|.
SVRLGSYNEQF
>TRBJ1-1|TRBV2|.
ASTDVPTQAF
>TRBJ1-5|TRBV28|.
AARDSGGFQPQH
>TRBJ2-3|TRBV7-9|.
ASSYRTGGSADTQY
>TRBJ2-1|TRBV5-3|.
ARSFEVRF
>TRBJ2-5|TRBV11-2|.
ASSTPKTSGRQTQY
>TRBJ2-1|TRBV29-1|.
SVWTSGSTSYNEQF
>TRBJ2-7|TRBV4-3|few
ASSQTRRGNYEQY
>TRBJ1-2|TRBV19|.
ASSGSNRKTYGYT
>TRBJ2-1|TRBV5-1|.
ASSLMVGVAGVVSGNEQF
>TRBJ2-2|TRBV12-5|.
ASGPSGRQNTGELF